This T cell receptor (beta chain) was profiled in a study of Ad26.COV2.S vaccination and SARS-CoV-2 variants (dated by TCRdb to the early 2020s). With respect to the entire study: Vaccine-arm donors came from COV1001, a multicentre, randomized, double-blind, placebo-controlled phase I-IIa trial of Ad26.COV2.S in healthy adults. Ad26.COV2.S was administered intramuscularly at a dose of 5x10^10 or 1x10^11 viral particles, either as one shot or as two shots given 56 days apart. TCRbeta repertoire sequencing served as the tool for gauging how specific and how broad the SARS-CoV-2-reactive T cell receptors were following Ad26.COV2.S vaccination. The TCR-sequenced set comprised approximately 32 samples: 19 Ad26.COV2.S vaccine recipients, 5 placebo recipients and 8 SARS-CoV-2 convalescent individuals. Trial participants were randomized into five groups of five, in which low-dose or high-dose Ad26.COV2.S was given once or twice, or placebo was given on both occasions. Throughout the experiments and outcome assessment, investigators stayed blinded to trial group allocation.

The treatment or condition label on this specimen signifies: some 20 received Ad26.COV2.S at low or high dose, single or two shots; about 5 received placebo; per-sample allocation not given. For vaccine and placebo recipients, the sequenced repertoires came from samples collected on day 63 after the first injection. Cohort 1b enrolled around 24 adults aged 18-55 years at a single site in Boston, USA, between 29 July and 7 August 2020. As a vaccine, Ad26.COV2.S was a replication-incompetent adenovirus type 26 vector that expressed a prefusion-stabilized SARS-CoV-2 spike protein derived from the original Wuhan strain. Trimming accounts for 4 bases at V and 8 bases at J, while the number of junction bases matched to no gene is 12. The germline V gene sets CDR1 to MNHNS and CDR2 to SASEGT. The CDR3 goes from the cysteine to the phenylalanine over 16 residues. Just CDR3 DNA is preserved here, 48 bases in frame from base 1.

Paper-wide results and their limitations: Spike-specific TCR breadth was higher in Ad26.COV2.S recipients than in placebo recipients (P = 0.0014). Vaccine and placebo recipients had similar non-spike TCR breadth, a finding consistent with the vaccine containing only spike. After vaccination, substantial breadth of spike-specific CD8+ and CD4+ T cell responses was reported. The authors noted that the TCR breadth and depth analyses may have underestimated total T cell responses. The study was not powered for comparison of responses between vaccine doses or regimens.

Of note for this clone: Its recognized antigen is unknown. The input lacks base qualities; no much larger clone sits a single base away.

TCRbeta CDR3 regions were sequenced with the immunoSEQ Assay. After extraction, genomic DNA underwent amplification by bias-controlled multiplex PCR, followed by high-throughput sequencing. In the original analysis: To quantify the absolute abundance of each unique TCRbeta CDR3 region, sequences were collapsed and filtered. T cell fraction was estimated by normalizing TCRbeta template counts to usable DNA, which was measured by amplifying reference genes present in all nucleated cells. Repertoire TCRs were annotated as SARS-CoV-2-specific when V gene, CDR3 amino acid sequence and J gene were exactly matched to a known reactive TCR set. The reference SARS-CoV-2 TCR set was derived from MIRA and filtered for enrichment in COVID-19-positive ImmuneCODE repertoires, a step that removed public or cross-reactive TCRs. Using the MIRA antigens, annotated TCRs were further analysed by specific ORF or by position within an ORF. Breadth was defined as annotated unique rearrangements over total unique productive rearrangements; depth was the summed frequency of those rearrangements. Two-sided Wilcoxon rank-sum tests were applied when comparing TCR breadth between groups. TCRdb obtained this table from immuneACCESS and retained in-frame rearrangements with V and J assigned. These tables miss some clones; where compared with another copy, unresolved V genes account for less than half of the shortfall, and the remainder is unexplained. V and J calls plus clone size are reproduced from that table; the DNA served to infer D and trimming. The sample yields more than 300,000 clones; around nine tenths were counted once. 5% of the sample rests with the top ten.

Recombination joined TRBV6-1 with TRBJ1-1; TRBD1 agrees with 11 junctional bases. This TCR was recovered from a person aged 18 to 65 who received the Ad26.COV2.S COVID-19 vaccine or a placebo. The material sequenced was peripheral blood, taken in a trial of Ad26.COV2.S vaccine versus placebo. The CDR3 here reads CASSGRTGGKELEAFF. In nucleotides, the sequence is TGTGCCAGCAGTGGGAGGACAGGGGGCAAAGAGTTAGAAGCTTTCTTT.